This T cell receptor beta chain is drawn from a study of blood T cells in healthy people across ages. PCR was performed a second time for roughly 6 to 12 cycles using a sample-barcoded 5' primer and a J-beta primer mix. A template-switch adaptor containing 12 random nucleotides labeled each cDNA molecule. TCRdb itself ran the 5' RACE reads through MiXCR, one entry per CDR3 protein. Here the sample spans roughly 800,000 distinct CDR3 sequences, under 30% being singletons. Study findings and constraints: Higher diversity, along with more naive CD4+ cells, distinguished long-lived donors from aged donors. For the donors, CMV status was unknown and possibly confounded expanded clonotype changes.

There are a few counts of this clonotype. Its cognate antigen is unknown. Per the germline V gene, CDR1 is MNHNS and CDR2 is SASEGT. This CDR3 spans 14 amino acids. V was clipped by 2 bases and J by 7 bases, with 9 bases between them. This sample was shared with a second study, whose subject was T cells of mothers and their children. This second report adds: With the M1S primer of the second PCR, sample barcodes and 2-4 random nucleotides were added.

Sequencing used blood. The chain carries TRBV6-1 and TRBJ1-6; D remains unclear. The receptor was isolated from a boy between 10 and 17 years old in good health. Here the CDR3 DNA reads TGTGCCAGCAGTGAACGAGAACGGAATTCACCCCTCCACTTT. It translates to CASSERERNSPLHF.